The 8 T cell receptor beta chains listed next were all sequenced from one sample in a study of blood T cell repertoires in COVID-19. The repertoire was sequenced with immunoSEQ multiplex PCR; TCRdb's copy has only in-frame clones and lacks some. The repertoire holds 350,000 to 400,000 clones, around 87% seen once, with around 0.91% in the top ten. The sequenced sample consisted of PBMCs or T cells enriched from blood (not recorded which). These receptor sequences come from a woman younger than 45 with acute COVID-19.

This clone was seen more than once but under ten times. The V gene is TRBV6-6, the J gene TRBJ1-5; D call uncertain. V was trimmed by 6 bases and J by 0 bases, leaving 12 bases between them. Germline V gene data show CDR1 as MNHNY and CDR2 as SVGAGI (reference sequence). This CDR3 comprises 15 residues. The CDR3 DNA is TGTGCCAGCAGGTCTACGGTAAATAGCAATCAGCCCCAGCATTTT. Its translation: CASRSTVNSNQPQHF.

Here the CDR3 DNA reads TGCGCCAGCAAATCGGAAGGGGCCTGGCCAGATACGCAGTATTTT. Protein product: CASKSEGAWPDTQYF. The V call is TRBV10-2, the J call TRBJ2-3; TRBD1 is a possible D gene (5 bases). V lost 7 bases to trimming and J lost 4 bases, with 18 bases between them. Germline-derived CDR1 and CDR2 are WSHSY and SAAADI. This CDR3 is 15 amino acids long.

The chain recombines TRBV6-5 with TRBJ1-2; D not resolved. The CDR3 covers 11 residues. V lost 4 bases and J 6 bases, leaving 6 bases between the germline ends. Germline V gene lookup returns CDR1 MNHEY and CDR2 SVGAGI. CDR3 nucleotides: TGTGCCAGCAGTTCCGTAGATGGCTACACCTTC. As protein: CASSSVDGYTF.

The rearrangement uses TRBV7-9 and TRBJ2-5; D gene unclear. The germline gives CDR1 SEHNR, CDR2 FQNEAQ (reference sequence). Trimming stripped 3 bases from V and 5 bases from J, with 10 bases between. The CDR3 contains 13 residues. The CDR3 reads CASSFGGLETQYF. The CDR3 DNA is TGTGCCAGCAGCTTCGGCGGTTTGGAGACCCAGTACTTC. Combining the CDR3 with reference TRBV7-9 and TRBJ2-5 gives the whole variable domain DTGVSQNPRHKITKRGQNVTFRCDPISEHNRLYWYRQTLGQGPEFLTYFQNEAQLEKSRLLSDRFSAERPKGSFSTLEIQRTEQGDSAMYLCASSFGGLETQYFGPGTRLLVL.

The CDR3 coding sequence is TGTGCCAGCAGCTCGAGGGACAGCAAATACACTGAAGCTTTCTTT. Amino acids: CASSSRDSKYTEAFF. V and J are TRBV9 and TRBJ1-1, with TRBD1 matching 7 bases. The CDR3 has 15 amino acids. Losses at the gene ends were 4 bases for V and 3 bases for J; bases not matched to a gene: 9. The V gene's germline CDR1 is SGDLS and CDR2 YYNGEE.

CDR3 sequence: CASSYFVASGGYEQYF. As DNA, the CDR3 is TGTGCCAGCAGTTACTTCGTCGCCTCAGGGGGCTACGAGCAGTACTTC. The J gene is TRBJ2-7, the V gene TRBV6-2 or TRBV6-3; 7 bases are shared with TRBD1. This CDR3 has 16 residues. Germline V gives CDR1 MNHEY, CDR2 SVGEGT. With V trimmed by 1 base and J by 3 bases, 9 bases remained unmatched.

This chain connects TRBV20-1 to TRBJ2-1; 8 positions match TRBD1. The CDR3 extends over 14 amino acids. Trimming cost V 3 bases and J 6 bases; bases outside gene matches: 7. The germline V gene has CDR1 DFQATT and CDR2 SNEGSKA (reference sequence). This chain's CDR3 is CSASWVTGVNEQFF. For the CDR3, the DNA is TGCAGTGCTAGTTGGGTGACAGGGGTCAATGAGCAGTTCTTC.

The chain has TRBV7-8 and TRBJ1-5; D remains ambiguous. Germline CDR1 SGHVS, CDR2 FQNEAQ. The germline V and J ends were trimmed by 5 bases and 0 bases, with 14 bases remaining between them. The CDR3 is made up of 16 amino acids. In nucleotides, the CDR3 is TGTGCCAGCAGCAAGAGGACTGACTATAGCAATCAGCCCCAGCATTTT. It encodes CASSKRTDYSNQPQHF.